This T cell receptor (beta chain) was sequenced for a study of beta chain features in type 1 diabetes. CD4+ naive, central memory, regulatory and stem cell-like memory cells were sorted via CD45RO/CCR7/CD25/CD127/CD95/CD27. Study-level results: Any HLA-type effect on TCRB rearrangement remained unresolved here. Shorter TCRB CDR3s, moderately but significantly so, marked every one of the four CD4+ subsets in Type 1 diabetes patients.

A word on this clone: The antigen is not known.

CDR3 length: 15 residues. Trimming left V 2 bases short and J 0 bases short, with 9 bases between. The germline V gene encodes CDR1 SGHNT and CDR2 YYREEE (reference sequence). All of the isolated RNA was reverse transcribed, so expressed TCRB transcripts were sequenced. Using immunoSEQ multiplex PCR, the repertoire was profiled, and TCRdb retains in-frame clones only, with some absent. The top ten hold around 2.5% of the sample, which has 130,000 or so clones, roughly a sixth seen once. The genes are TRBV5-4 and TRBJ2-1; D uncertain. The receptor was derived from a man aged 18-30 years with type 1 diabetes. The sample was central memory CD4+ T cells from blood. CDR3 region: CASSFGQRSYNEQFF. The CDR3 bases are TGTGCCAGCAGCTTTGGGCAACGCTCCTACAATGAGCAGTTCTTC.